A few counts support the clone carrying this T cell receptor beta chain. Amplification used 60 V beta primers and 13 J beta primers. The data were produced by immunoSEQ multiplex PCR, yet TCRdb's version contains in-frame clones alone and is incomplete. The repertoire holds approximately 64,000 clones, with around four fifths as singletons. No glioblastoma patient carried an isocitrate dehydrogenase mutation. Blood PBMC samples: pre-vaccination, two weeks post third vaccination, and at tumor progression. This record belongs to a study of glioma-infiltrating T cells after dendritic cell vaccination. Across the whole study: Glioblastoma patients came from Phase I and II dendritic cell vaccination trials.

Sequenced material: blood, taken before dendritic cell vaccination. This receptor was taken from a human donor with glioblastoma.

The CDR3 DNA reads as TGTGCCAGCAGTTTATCGCGACTAGCGGGGAGCATCCAAGAGACCCAGTACTTC. Its translation: CASSLSRLAGSIQETQYF. The chain combines TRBV27 with TRBJ2-5, with TRBD2 identical over 11 bases. Germline-derived CDR1 and CDR2 are MNHEY and SMNVEV (reference sequence). The CDR3 is made up of 18 amino acids. J gave up 1 base and V 0 bases, and 7 bases lay outside the gene matches.